One sample yielded the 22 T cell receptor beta chains listed below, sequenced in a study of sequential checkpoint blockade in melanoma. Repertoires were generated with immunoSEQ multiplex PCR, while TCRdb's copy carries only in-frame clones and drops some. This repertoire shows about 40,000 clones, almost 85% found once; its top ten account for around 5.4%. As for treatment: randomized to nivolumab then ipilimumab (arm A) or the reverse (arm B). This material consisted of CD8+ T cells sorted from blood (inferred from file names), taken from a patient given nivolumab and ipilimumab in sequence. The receptors stem from a human donor with melanoma.

The gene calls are TRBV4-1 and TRBJ2-7; D perhaps matches TRBD1 (6 bases). V lost 0 bases, J lost 0 bases, and 15 bases lay in between. CDR1 is MGHRA and CDR2 is YSYEKL in the germline V gene. The CDR3 runs 17 residues. CDR3 amino acids: CASSQDRGRYHSYEQYF. The CDR3 coding sequence is TGCGCCAGCAGCCAAGACAGGGGAAGGTATCACTCCTACGAGCAGTACTTC.

The J gene is TRBJ2-3, the V gene TRBV19; possibly TRBD1 for D (5 bases). Looked up from germline, CDR1 is LNHDA and CDR2 is SQIVND (reference sequence). The CDR3 consists of 15 residues. The germline V and J ends were trimmed by 6 bases and 1 base, with 14 bases remaining between them. This CDR3 reads CASSTPLRGTDTQYF. The CDR3 nucleotides read TGTGCCAGTAGCACCCCCCTCAGGGGCACAGATACGCAGTATTTT.

This clone has more than one count but fewer than ten. The chain uses TRBV7-8 and TRBJ2-1; TRBD2 matches 9 bases. Germline V gene data show CDR1 as SGHVS and CDR2 as FQNEAQ. V trimming: 5 bases; J trimming: 8 bases; junction bases outside the gene matches: 10. This CDR3 region has 15 residues. The CDR3, as DNA: TGTGCCAGCAGCATCCCCAGCGGGGGGTTGGATGAGCAGTTCTTC. Protein: CASSIPSGGLDEQFF.

This chain uses TRBV10-3 with TRBJ2-7, with D tentatively TRBD1 (6 bases). CDR1 is ENHRY, CDR2 SYGVKD, per germline. V was pared by 4 bases and J by 2 bases, with 21 bases between. CDR3 size: 17 residues. The CDR3 sequence: CAISATLDSGAAYEQYF. The CDR3 DNA is TGTGCCATCAGTGCGACCTTGGACTCAGGGGCAGCCTACGAGCAGTACTTC.

The V call is TRBV29-1, the J call TRBJ2-7; TRBD1 might be the D (5 bases). Germline assignment: CDR1 SQVTM and CDR2 ANQGSEA. The ends were cut back, 4 bases at V and 2 bases at J, with 9 bases in the middle. The CDR3 is made up of 12 amino acids. For the CDR3, the DNA is TGCAGCGTTGCCAAGGACACCTACGAGCAGTACTTC. Amino acids: CSVAKDTYEQYF.

This chain joins TRBV5-6 and TRBJ2-1; TRBD2 agrees at 10 bases. Trimming removed 0 bases from V and 2 bases from J; junction bases left unmatched: 2. CDR3 length: 16 amino acids. Germline assignment: CDR1 SGHDT and CDR2 YYEEEE. CDR3 sequence: CASSLASGGAYNEQFF. The CDR3 DNA follows: TGTGCCAGCAGCTTGGCCAGCGGGGGGGCCTACAATGAGCAGTTCTTC. The full variable domain, in which reference TRBV5-6 and TRBJ2-1 provide the parts outside the CDR3, is DAGVTQSPTHLIKTRGQQVTLRCSPKSGHDTVSWYQQALGQGPQFIFQYYEEEERQRGNFPDRFSGHQFPNYSSELNVNALLLGDSALYLCASSLASGGAYNEQFFGPGTRLTVL.

CDR3 sequence (DNA): TGTGCCAGCACCCGGACTACCACAGATACGCAGTATTTT. Translated: CASTRTTTDTQYF. This chain connects TRBV4-2 to TRBJ2-3; D might be TRBD2 (6 bases). Germline V gene lookup returns CDR1 LGHNA and CDR2 YNFKEQ. This CDR3 region has 13 residues. Trimming cost V 7 bases and J 2 bases, with 10 bases left between them.

Only a few counts were recorded for this clone. J is TRBJ2-2 and V is TRBV28; TRBD1 is a possible D gene (6 bases). The CDR3 totals 13 residues. CDR1 is MDHEN and CDR2 is SYDVKM in the germline V gene. The V end lost 6 bases, the J end lost 1 base, and 6 bases lay between the germline ends. The CDR3 here is CASRTGNTGELFF. The CDR3 DNA is TGTGCCAGCAGGACAGGGAACACCGGGGAGCTGTTTTTT.

The chain combines TRBV2 with TRBJ1-4, with 8 bases identical to TRBD1. CDR3 length: 13 amino acids. From germline, CDR1 is SNHLY and CDR2 FYNNEI. V dropped 6 bases and J dropped 7; count of bases not matched to a gene: 4. CDR3 in amino acids: CASRPGQGEKLFF. CDR3 sequence (DNA): TGTGCCAGCAGACCCGGACAGGGTGAAAAACTGTTTTTT. Filled out from reference TRBV2 and TRBJ1-4, the complete variable domain reads EPEVTQTPSHQVTQMGQEVILRCVPISNHLYFYWYRQILGQKVEFLVSFYNNEISEKSEIFDDQFSVERPDGSNFTLKIRSTKLEDSAMYFCASRPGQGEKLFFGSGTQLSVL.

The V gene is TRBV10-2, the J gene TRBJ2-7; D is uncertain. Looked up from germline, CDR1 is WSHSY and CDR2 is SAAADI. The CDR3 is made up of 13 amino acids. V lost 6 bases and J 2 bases, leaving 11 bases between the germline ends. CDR3 protein: CASRRQAAYEQYF. The CDR3 coding sequence is TGCGCCAGCAGGCGTCAGGCTGCCTACGAGCAGTACTTC.

The chain combines TRBV27 with TRBJ2-1; 12 nucleotides line up with TRBD2. Germline CDR1 and CDR2: MNHEY and SMNVEV (reference sequence). Losses at the gene ends were 2 bases for V and 9 bases for J; bases not matched to a gene: 5. The CDR3 is made up of 15 amino acids. CDR3 residues: CASSLMASGGAEQFF. In nucleotides, the CDR3 is TGTGCCAGCAGTTTAATGGCTAGCGGGGGGGCTGAGCAGTTCTTC.

CDR3 in DNA: TGTGCCAGCAGTTTTGGGGCCACTGAAGCTTTCTTT. This codes for CASSFGATEAFF. The J gene is TRBJ1-1, the V gene TRBV28; D possibly corresponds to TRBD1 (5 bases). CDR3 length: 12 amino acids. The ends were cut back, 3 bases at V and 4 bases at J, with 6 bases in the middle. CDR1 and CDR2 (germline): MDHEN, SYDVKM.

The rearrangement uses TRBV27 and TRBJ2-7; 8 bases map to TRBD1. V gave up 3 bases and J gave up 0 bases; unmatched junction bases: 7. The CDR3 sequence is 16 residues long. The germline V gene has CDR1 MNHEY and CDR2 SMNVEV (reference sequence). CDR3 nucleotide sequence: TGTGCCAGCAGTTTTCTTCAGGGGGCCCACTCCTACGAGCAGTACTTC. This encodes CASSFLQGAHSYEQYF.

This rearrangement joins TRBV10-2 to TRBJ2-7; possible D gene TRBD1, 6 bases. V was cut by 0 bases and J by 4 bases, with 13 bases left in between. CDR3 length: 15 residues. Germline CDR1 and CDR2: WSHSY and SAAADI. The CDR3, as DNA: TGCGCCAGCAGTGAGTCAGGGGGTTCTGAGTACGAGCAGTACTTC. Protein: CASSESGGSEYEQYF.

The chain combines TRBV6-5 with TRBJ2-7, with 7 bases lining up with TRBD1. Germline-derived CDR1 and CDR2 are MNHEY and SVGAGI. Trimming at V came to 10 bases and at J to 12 bases, leaving 9 bases not matched to a gene. The CDR3 extends over 10 amino acids. DNA for the CDR3: TGTGCCACCGGACAGGACAACGTGTACTTC. As protein: CATGQDNVYF.

This clone was picked up a small number of times. The junction does not match germline at one end; this may be a read error. The gene calls are TRBV4-1 and TRBJ2-2, with TRBD1 identical over 7 bases. Germline V gene lookup returns CDR1 MGHRA and CDR2 YSYEKL. This CDR3 region has 15 residues. This CDR3 reads CASSQEGQHTGELFF. Here the CDR3 DNA reads TGTGCCAGCAGCCAAGAGGGACAGCACACCGGGGAGCTGTTTTTT.

The DNA for the CDR3 is TGTGCCAGCAGAGGAGGTCTCAGAGAGACCCAGTACTTC. Protein sequence: CASRGGLRETQYF. The J gene is TRBJ2-5, the V gene TRBV7-9; weak D call: TRBD2 (5 bases). The germline V gene has CDR1 SEHNR and CDR2 FQNEAQ (reference sequence). The ends were cut back, 6 bases at V and 4 bases at J, with 12 bases in the middle. The length of the CDR3 is 13 residues. The full variable domain, in which reference TRBV7-9 and TRBJ2-5 provide the parts outside the CDR3, is DTGVSQNPRHKITKRGQNVTFRCDPISEHNRLYWYRQTLGQGPEFLTYFQNEAQLEKSRLLSDRFSAERPKGSFSTLEIQRTEQGDSAMYLCASRGGLRETQYFGPGTRLLVL.

The chain recombines TRBV9 with TRBJ2-2; TRBD1 is a possible D gene (6 bases). The CDR3 covers 13 residues. The V gene lost 6 bases and the J gene lost 7 bases, with 13 bases spanning the gap. Looked up from germline, CDR1 is SGDLS and CDR2 is YYNGEE. CDR3 sequence: CASTQGEFGELFF. The CDR3 DNA is TGTGCCAGCACACAGGGAGAGTTCGGGGAGCTGTTTTTT. Variable domain in full (rest from reference TRBV9 and TRBJ2-2): DSGVTQTPKHLITATGQRVTLRCSPRSGDLSVYWYQQSLDQGLQFLIQYYNGEERAKGNILERFSAQQFPDLHSELNLSSLELGDSALYFCASTQGEFGELFFGEGSRLTVL.

This clone was detected a few times. This sequence joins TRBV6-4 and TRBJ2-3, with 9 bases matching TRBD1. The CDR3 runs 13 residues. Trimming removed 4 bases from V and 4 bases from J; junction bases left unmatched: 0. CDR1 is MRHNA and CDR2 is SNTAGT in the germline V gene. Here the CDR3 DNA reads TGTGCCAGCAGTGGGACAGGGGCAGATACGCAGTATTTT. Its protein is CASSGTGADTQYF.

V is TRBV4-1 and J is TRBJ2-1; D is possibly TRBD2 (5 bases). V was trimmed by 2 bases and J by 8 bases, leaving 7 bases between them. The CDR3 is 12 amino acids. The germline V gene has CDR1 MGHRA and CDR2 YSYEKL. DNA for the CDR3: TGCGCCAGCAGCCAACTCGGGGATGAGCAGTTCTTC. Its protein is CASSQLGDEQFF.

V usage is TRBV19 and J usage is TRBJ2-5; 7 nucleotides agree with TRBD2. The germline CDR1 and CDR2 sequences are LNHDA and SQIVND (reference sequence). CDR3 length: 13 amino acids. The ends lost 0 bases at V and 5 bases at J; junction bases unmatched: 0. The CDR3 spells CASSIDGGETQYF. The CDR3 DNA sequence: TGTGCCAGTAGTATAGACGGGGGGGAGACCCAGTACTTC.

The genes are TRBV10-3 and TRBJ2-3, with D hard to call. CDR1 is ENHRY and CDR2 is SYGVKD in the germline V gene. The CDR3 sequence is 13 residues long. The V gene lost 0 bases and the J gene lost 6 bases, with 7 bases spanning the gap. The CDR3 is CAISESKRDTQYF. DNA for the CDR3: TGTGCCATCAGTGAGTCGAAACGGGATACGCAGTATTTT.